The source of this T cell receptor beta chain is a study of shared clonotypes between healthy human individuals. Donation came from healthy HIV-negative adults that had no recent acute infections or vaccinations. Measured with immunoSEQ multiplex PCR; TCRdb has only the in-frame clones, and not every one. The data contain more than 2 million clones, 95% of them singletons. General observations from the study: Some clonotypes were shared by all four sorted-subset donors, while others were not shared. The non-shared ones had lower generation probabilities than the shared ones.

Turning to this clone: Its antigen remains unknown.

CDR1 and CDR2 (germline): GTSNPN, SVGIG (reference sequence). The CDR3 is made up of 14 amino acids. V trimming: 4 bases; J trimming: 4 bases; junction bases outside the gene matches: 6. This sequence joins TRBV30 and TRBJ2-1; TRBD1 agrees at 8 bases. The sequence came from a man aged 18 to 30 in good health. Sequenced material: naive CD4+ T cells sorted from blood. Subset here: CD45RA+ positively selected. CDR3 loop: CAWTITGGYNEQFF. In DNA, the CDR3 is TGTGCCTGGACCATAACAGGGGGGTACAATGAGCAGTTCTTC.